The T cell receptor beta chain described here comes from a study of shared clonotypes between healthy human individuals. Study-wide background: There were three CD4 naive, three CD4 memory, two CD8 naive and one CD8 memory plates per donor.

The study, taken as a whole, reports: Generally, naive subsets (rather than memory subsets) showed larger estimated richness.

Clones were sequenced by immunoSEQ multiplex PCR, and TCRdb holds only the in-frame ones, with some missing. Here the sample spans 2 million to 2.5 million clones, approximately 95% being singletons. V gave up 3 bases and J gave up 0 bases, with 12 bases separating them. The CDR3 loop spans 15 amino acids. CDR1 and CDR2 from the germline V gene are GTSNPN and SVGIG (reference sequence). It was into CD45RA+ naive and CD45RA-negative memory subsets that the CD4+ cells were split. Note on this clone: Its matching antigen is unknown. Other nucleotide sequences from this sample produce the same CDR3.

The specimen was naive CD4+ T cells sorted from blood. Subset in this sample: CD45RA+ positively selected. The chain employs TRBV30 and TRBJ1-5, with TRBD1 as a possible D gene (5 bases). The receptor was derived from a man younger than 35 in good health. For the CDR3, the DNA is TGTGCCTGGAGCGTTAGGGGATATAGCAATCAGCCCCAGCATTTT. Encoded protein: CAWSVRGYSNQPQHF.